This is a list of T cell receptor beta chains from one sample in a study of low-dose radiotherapy and immunotherapy resistance in tumors. TCRdb re-called the reads through MiXCR, storing one row per CDR3 protein. There are around 80,000 distinct CDR3 sequences in the sample; about 19% occur only once, and over 4.5% lies in the top ten. The sequencing used PBMCs, collected before treatment. The receptors were gathered from a male donor with prostate cancer. Both conserved end residues are part of each CDR3.

v_call cdr3_aa
TRBV20-1 CSARDLRTDTQYF
TRBV6-5 CASQKTDNDYGYTF
TRBV6-2/TRBV6-3 CASSLKGETQYF
TRBV20-1 CSATDSSSYNSPLHF
TRBV9 CASSVELGHSEQYF
TRBV5-1 CASSSLGQGAYNEQFF
TRBV20-1 CSAPPLVGATTDTQYF
TRBV4-2 CASSQAGQVNIQYF
TRBV6-2/TRBV6-3 CASTGLNTGELFF
TRBV6-5 CASSQGGAITEAFF
TRBV11-2 CASSSRLAGHTDTQYF
TRBV9 CASSPAWAGKYNEQFF
TRBV27 CASSLGTENEKLFF
TRBV7-2 CASSSRTGHAIQYF
TRBV12-3/TRBV12-4 CASSLARKETQYF
TRBV30 CAWSELAGVGEQFF
TRBV10-3 CAIAGTSRGRANTDTQYF
TRBV20-1 CSALAGDEVAQYF
TRBV7-2 CASSLEYKAYEQYF
TRBV30 CAWSLTTALAGFF
TRBV20-1 CSADITAGSIWDEQFF
TRBV6-2/TRBV6-3 CASGYEAFF
TRBV30 CAWRMQGQETQYF
TRBV6-2/TRBV6-3 CASSGRDRASYEQYF
TRBV28 CASRQGQPGEQYF
TRBV5-1 CASSPIGTGELFF
TRBV28 CASRVAGGVYEQYF
TRBV7-3 CASSSISGRASDTQYF
TRBV27 CASSLLGEETQYF
TRBV30 CAWDRGGYTF
TRBV5-1 CASSSGGPADTQYF
TRBV30 CAWSLVLTRDEQYF
TRBV27 CASSLRVDRPEQYF
TRBV21-1 CASSKGTGGGKNQPQHF
TRBV4-2 CASSQSQLGPYEQYF
TRBV5-1 CASSFTGVEQPQHF
TRBV5-1 CASSSGTGYQEPQHF
TRBV18 CASAPGGDNYGYTF
TRBV6-6 CASSGDRAYNEQFF
TRBV5-1 CASSRDGGGQETQYF
TRBV4-3 CASSPELVTGELFF